Following are 5 T cell receptor beta chains from one sample sequenced in a study of T cells in Graves' hyperthyroidism and ophthalmopathy. RNA transcripts provided the source from which TCR beta CDR3 regions were amplified. The study used the HTBI primer set for a first-round RT-PCR of the TCR CDR3. TCRdb reanalysed the multiplex PCR reads using MiXCR and keeps one entry per CDR3 protein. This table has hundreds of thousands of distinct CDR3 sequences, roughly 50% appearing once. The sequenced material came from peripheral blood or thyroid tissue (not recorded which). The receptors were gathered from a woman younger than 30 with Graves' hyperthyroidism.

The chain recombines TRBV14 with TRBJ1-5; no definite D call. This CDR3 is 16 amino acids long. V was pared by 0 bases and J by 9 bases, with 18 bases between. CDR1 is SGHDN, CDR2 FVKESK, per germline. As DNA, the CDR3 is TGTGCCAGCAGCCAAGATCGACAAGGCCTTATAGTGCCCCAGCATTTT. This gives the protein CASSQDRQGLIVPQHF.

This clonotype was seen more than once but under ten times. The chain employs TRBV7-9 and TRBJ1-2; D unresolved. Trimming took off 5 bases at V and 4 bases at J, with 17 bases between the two ends. Germline V gene data show CDR1 as SEHNR and CDR2 as FQNEAQ (reference sequence). There are 15 residues in the CDR3. The CDR3 loop reads CASSPSPGGFYGYTF. For the CDR3, the DNA is TGTGCCAGCAGCCCCTCGCCGGGAGGATTCTATGGCTACACCTTC.

The V and J genes are TRBV19 and TRBJ2-7; D assignment may be TRBD1 or TRBD2 (6 bases each). CDR1 is LNHDA and CDR2 is SQIVND in the germline V gene (reference sequence). The CDR3 runs to 16 residues. V lost 8 bases and J lost 1, with 21 bases in between. In DNA, the CDR3 is TGTGCCAGTCACGACAAGGGGGGCGCCGCTTCCTACGAGCAGTACTTC. As protein: CASHDKGGAASYEQYF.

In this sample, this clonotype turned up many times. This chain links TRBV2 with TRBJ1-2, with a tentative D call TRBD1 (6 bases). The germline V gene encodes CDR1 SNHLY and CDR2 FYNNEI. Trimming took 2 bases from V and 8 from J, leaving 15 bases between them. CDR3 size: 14 residues. The DNA for the CDR3 is TGTGCCAGCAGTGAACGGGACACCTCATCGGGCTACACCTTC. This gives the protein CASSERDTSSGYTF. Looking up the rest from reference TRBV2 and TRBJ1-2 gives the full variable domain: EPEVTQTPSHQVTQMGQEVILRCVPISNHLYFYWYRQILGQKVEFLVSFYNNEISEKSEIFDDQFSVERPDGSNFTLKIRSTKLEDSAMYFCASSERDTSSGYTFGSGTRLTVV.

Regarding this clonotype: The junction and the germline gene differ at one end; a read error may be behind it. J is TRBJ2-7 and V is TRBV10-3, with TRBD2 matching over 8 bases. The CDR3 runs to 15 residues. Germline assignment: CDR1 ENHRY and CDR2 SYGVKD. The CDR3 sequence is CASSEGSGTYNEQYF. In nucleotides, the CDR3 is TGTGCCAGCAGTGAAGGTAGCGGGACCTACAATGAGCAGTACTTC.